This record covers a single TCR beta chain. The target antigen is unknown. This record belongs to a study of T cells in Graves' hyperthyroidism and ophthalmopathy. Overall study findings and caveats: Most clonotypes expanded in thyroid above 0.001 were likewise present in blood. Ophthalmopathy onset followed model prediction by a median approximately 6.2 months.

V shed 1 base and J shed 4 bases, with 5 bases lying between them. The CDR3 is 12 residues long. The germline CDR1 and CDR2 sequences are LGHDT and YNNKEL (reference sequence). Criteria for exclusion of patients were uncontrolled infection, other autoimmune disease, pregnancy or lactation. What was amplified from RNA transcripts were TCR beta CDR3 regions. With the HTBI primer set, the TCR CDR3 went through a first round of RT-PCR. TCRdb fed the multiplex PCR reads into MiXCR, producing one record per CDR3 protein. The table lists 650,000 to 800,000 distinct CDR3 sequences, about 45% of them singletons, with under 8% in the top ten.

The chain carries TRBV3-1 and TRBJ2-7; no definite D call. The sequencing input was peripheral blood or thyroid tissue (not recorded which). The receptor comes from an adult man with Graves' disease, either hyperthyroidism or ophthalmopathy (not recorded which). Here the CDR3 DNA reads TGTGCCAGCAGCCAAGGACTGTACGAGCAGTACTTC. It is translated as CASSQGLYEQYF.